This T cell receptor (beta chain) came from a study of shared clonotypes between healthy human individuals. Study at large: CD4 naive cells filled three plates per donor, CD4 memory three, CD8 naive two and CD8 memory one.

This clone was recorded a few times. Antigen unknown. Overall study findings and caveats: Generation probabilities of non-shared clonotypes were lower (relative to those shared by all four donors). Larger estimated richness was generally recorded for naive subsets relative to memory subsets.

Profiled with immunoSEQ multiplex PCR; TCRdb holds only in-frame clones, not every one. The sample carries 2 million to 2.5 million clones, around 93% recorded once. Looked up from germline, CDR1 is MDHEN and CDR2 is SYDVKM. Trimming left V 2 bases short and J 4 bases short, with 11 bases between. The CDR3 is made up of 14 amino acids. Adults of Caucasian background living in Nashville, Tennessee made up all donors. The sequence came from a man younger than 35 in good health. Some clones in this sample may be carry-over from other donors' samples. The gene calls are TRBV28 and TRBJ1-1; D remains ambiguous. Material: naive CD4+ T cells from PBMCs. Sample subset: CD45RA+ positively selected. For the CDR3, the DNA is TGTGCCAGCAGTTTAGTCTCTAGGACCACTGAAGCTTTCTTT. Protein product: CASSLVSRTTEAFF. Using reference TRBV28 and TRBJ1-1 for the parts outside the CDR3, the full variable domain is DVKVTQSSRYLVKRTGEKVFLECVQDMDHENMFWYRQDPGLGLRLIYFSYDVKMKEKGDIPEGYSVSREKKERFSLILESASTNQTSMYLCASSLVSRTTEAFFGQGTRLTVV.